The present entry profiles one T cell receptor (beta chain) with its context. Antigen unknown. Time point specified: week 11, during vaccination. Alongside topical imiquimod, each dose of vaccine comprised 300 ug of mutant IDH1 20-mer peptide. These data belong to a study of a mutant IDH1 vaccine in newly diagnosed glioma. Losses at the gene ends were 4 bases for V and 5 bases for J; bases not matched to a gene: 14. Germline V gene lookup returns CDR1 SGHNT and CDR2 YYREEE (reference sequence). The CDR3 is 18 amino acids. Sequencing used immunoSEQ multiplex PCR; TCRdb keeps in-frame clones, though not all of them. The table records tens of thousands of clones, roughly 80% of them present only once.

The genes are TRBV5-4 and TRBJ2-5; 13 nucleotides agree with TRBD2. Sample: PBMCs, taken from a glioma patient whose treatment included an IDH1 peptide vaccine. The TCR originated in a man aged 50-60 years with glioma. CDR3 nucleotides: TGTGCCAGCAGCCCCCGGACTAGCGGGAGCCCCGGAGTGGAGACCCAGTACTTC. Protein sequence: CASSPRTSGSPGVETQYF.